A single sample gave rise to the 19 T cell receptor beta chains below, sequenced in a study of a mutant IDH1 vaccine in newly diagnosed glioma. These receptors are not linked to any known antigen. The time point: week 23, last vaccination. It was 300 ug of mutant IDH1 20-mer peptide that made up each vaccine dose, given with topical imiquimod. Libraries were prepared by immunoSEQ multiplex PCR; TCRdb keeps only in-frame clonotypes and omits some of them. The data contain about 53,000 clones, roughly three quarters of them seen just once; the ten biggest clones take up roughly 8.8%. The sequenced sample was PBMCs, obtained from a glioma patient whose treatment included an IDH1 peptide vaccine. The receptor source for this set is a woman between 40 and 50 years old with glioma. Some clones in this sample may be carry-over from other donors' samples.

This clone was recorded only once. The V call is TRBV5-1, the J call TRBJ2-3; no firm D call. The CDR3 length is 14 residues. Germline lookup yields CDR1 SGHRS and CDR2 YFSETQ. V was trimmed by 5 bases and J by 1 base, leaving 11 bases between them. The CDR3 bases are TGCGCCAGCAGACGTACCCGGGGCACAGATACGCAGTATTTT. It specifies CASRRTRGTDTQYF.

This clone was seen a few times. This chain joins TRBV4-3 and TRBJ1-1; 9 bases map to TRBD1. Losses at the gene ends were 4 bases for V and 1 base for J; bases not matched to a gene: 1. The CDR3 is 14 amino acids. Germline V gene data show CDR1 as LGHNA and CDR2 as YSLEER. CDR3 nucleotide sequence: TGCGCCAGCAGCCGACAGGGGGGGAACACTGAAGCTTTCTTT. It translates to CASSRQGGNTEAFF.

V gene TRBV13 combines with J gene TRBJ2-5, with 11 nucleotides matching TRBD2. Germline assignment: CDR1 PRHDT and CDR2 FYEKMQ (reference sequence). The CDR3 is made up of 15 amino acids. V shed 5 bases, J shed 2 bases, and the junction held 4 bases outside the gene matches. The CDR3: CASSLRLAGQETQYF. CDR3 in DNA: TGTGCCAGCAGCCTTAGACTAGCGGGGCAAGAGACCCAGTACTTC.

The V gene is TRBV2, the J gene TRBJ2-5; either TRBD1 or TRBD2 may supply D (5 bases each). Germline values: CDR1 SNHLY, CDR2 FYNNEI. V lost 6 bases and J 5 bases, leaving 16 bases between the germline ends. The CDR3 has 14 amino acids. In nucleotides, the CDR3 is TGTGCCAGCAGCCCTGGGACGCTACGGGAGACCCAGTACTTC. As protein: CASSPGTLRETQYF. The full variable domain, rest sourced from reference TRBV2 and TRBJ2-5, is EPEVTQTPSHQVTQMGQEVILRCVPISNHLYFYWYRQILGQKVEFLVSFYNNEISEKSEIFDDQFSVERPDGSNFTLKIRSTKLEDSAMYFCASSPGTLRETQYFGPGTRLLVL.

This chain links TRBV5-4 with TRBJ2-3, with D possibly being TRBD1 (5 bases). The CDR3 totals 14 residues. The germline V gene has CDR1 SGHNT and CDR2 YYREEE (reference sequence). V lost 2 bases and J 2 bases, leaving 9 bases between the germline ends. CDR3 coding DNA: TGTGCCAGCAGCTTACAGGACCCCACAGATACGCAGTATTTT. This encodes CASSLQDPTDTQYF.

The CDR3 DNA sequence: TGTGCCAGCAGCCAGGGACAGGGGTCCCCCAACGAGCAGTACTTC. Its translation is CASSQGQGSPNEQYF. The rearrangement uses TRBV5-4 and TRBJ2-7; 10 bases fit TRBD1. Unmatched junction bases numbered 9, after V lost 4 bases and J lost 5 bases. Germline V CDR1 and CDR2: SGHNT, YYREEE (reference sequence). CDR3 length: 15 amino acids.

The chain has TRBV25-1 and TRBJ2-5; possible D gene TRBD1, 5 bases. The CDR3 length is 14 residues. Germline CDR1 reads MGHDK; CDR2 reads SYGVNS. Between the trimmed V and J ends, which lost 3 bases and 3 bases, there was a span of 11 bases. CDR3 protein: CASSDLGQKETQYF. For the CDR3, the DNA is TGTGCCAGCAGTGATCTGGGGCAAAAAGAGACCCAGTACTTC.

The chain has TRBV15 and TRBJ1-5; D unresolved. This CDR3 spans 17 amino acids. CDR1 is LNHNV, CDR2 YYDKDF, per germline (reference sequence). Deletions cut 3 bases from V and 1 base from J, with 16 bases between. In DNA form, the CDR3 reads TGTGCCACCAGCAGGGCCCCCGGGCTGGAGAGCAATCAGCCCCAGCATTTT. Amino acids: CATSRAPGLESNQPQHF.

This clone was seen more than once but under ten times. The V call is TRBV2, the J call TRBJ1-1; D not resolved. This CDR3 has 14 amino acids. Trimming took off 0 bases at V and 6 bases at J, with 11 bases between the two ends. Germline loops: CDR1 SNHLY, CDR2 FYNNEI. CDR3: CASSEAGGRPEAFF. The DNA of the CDR3 is TGTGCCAGCAGTGAAGCGGGAGGGCGTCCTGAAGCTTTCTTT.

The chain has TRBV9 and TRBJ2-7; 8 nucleotides align to TRBD1. Trimming took 3 bases from V and 6 from J; bases not matched to a gene: 5. The CDR3 extends over 13 amino acids. Germline CDR1 and CDR2: SGDLS and YYNGEE. The CDR3 loop is CASSGTGFSEQYF. Here the CDR3 DNA reads TGTGCCAGCAGCGGGACAGGGTTTTCCGAGCAGTACTTC.

This clone was picked up a small number of times. The V call is TRBV16, the J call TRBJ1-1; possible D gene TRBD1, 6 bases. Between the trimmed V and J ends, which lost 2 bases and 11 bases, there was a span of 12 bases. The CDR3 runs 12 residues. Germline lookup yields CDR1 KGHSY and CDR2 FQNENV. DNA for the CDR3: TGTGCCAGCAGCCAACCGGGACATGAGGCTTTCTTT. Translation gives CASSQPGHEAFF. Full variable domain (rest looked up from reference TRBV16 and TRBJ1-1): GEEVAQTPKHLVRGEGQKAKLYCAPIKGHSYVFWYQQVLKNEFKFLISFQNENVFDETGMPKERFSAKCLPNSPCSLEIQATKLEDSAVYFCASSQPGHEAFFGQGTRLTVV.

The chain links TRBV9 to TRBJ1-1; 7 positions agree with TRBD1. The CDR3 covers 12 residues. V shed 8 bases, J shed 7 bases, and the junction held 8 bases outside the gene matches. Germline V gene data show CDR1 as SGDLS and CDR2 as YYNGEE. The CDR3 sequence is CASEGAGDEAFF. In DNA, the CDR3 is TGTGCCAGTGAGGGGGCCGGGGATGAAGCTTTCTTT.

V gene TRBV9 combines with J gene TRBJ2-3; 15 bases are a match to TRBD2. CDR1 SGDLS and CDR2 YYNGEE come from the germline V gene. V gave up 3 bases and J gave up 2 bases; unmatched junction bases: 7. The CDR3 contains 18 residues. The CDR3 region has the DNA TGTGCCAGCAGCGGGGGACTAGCGGGGGGCCTAATCACAGATACGCAGTATTTT. Protein product: CASSGGLAGGLITDTQYF. Based on the CDR3 plus reference TRBV9 and TRBJ2-3, the full variable domain is DSGVTQTPKHLITATGQRVTLRCSPRSGDLSVYWYQQSLDQGLQFLIQYYNGEERAKGNILERFSAQQFPDLHSELNLSSLELGDSALYFCASSGGLAGGLITDTQYFGPGTRLTVL.

In this sample, this clone turned up once. The V gene is TRBV7-8, the J gene TRBJ1-1; 8 bases line up with TRBD1. Germline V CDR1 and CDR2: SGHVS, FQNEAQ. Trimming at V came to 5 bases and at J to 5 bases, leaving 10 bases not matched to a gene. The CDR3 sequence is 15 residues long. In DNA, the CDR3 is TGTGCCAGCAGCGACAGAATAGACAGGGGTACTGAAGCTTTCTTT. Translating it yields CASSDRIDRGTEAFF.

The chain employs TRBV6-5 and TRBJ1-1; D unclear. CDR1 is MNHEY and CDR2 is SVGAGI in the germline V gene. The CDR3 is 14 amino acids. Trimming removed 8 bases at V and 5 bases at J, with 18 bases between. CDR3 sequence: CASGPGGERTEAFF. CDR3 nucleotides: TGTGCCAGCGGGCCCGGCGGTGAGAGAACTGAAGCTTTCTTT.

This rearrangement joins TRBV25-1 to TRBJ1-1, with D perhaps matching TRBD1 (5 bases). Germline-derived CDR1 and CDR2 are MGHDK and SYGVNS. Deletions cut 2 bases from V and 6 bases from J, with 10 bases between. The CDR3 runs 13 residues. DNA of the CDR3: TGTGCCAGCAGTGAAATACGGGGGTCTGAAGCTTTCTTT. Encoded protein: CASSEIRGSEAFF.

The CDR3 loop reads CASSPRGSGNTIYF. Written as DNA, the CDR3 is TGTGCCAGCAGCCCCAGGGGATCTGGAAACACCATATATTTT. The V and J genes are TRBV4-2 and TRBJ1-3; tentative D call: TRBD1 (6 bases). Looked up from germline, CDR1 is LGHNA and CDR2 is YNFKEQ. V lost 4 bases and J lost 1, with 8 bases in between. The CDR3 covers 14 residues.

The chain combines TRBV30 with TRBJ1-4; 7 bases align to TRBD1. Germline CDR1 GTSNPN, CDR2 SVGIG (reference sequence). The J segment lost 4 bases and the V segment lost 4 bases, leaving 3 bases of the junction unmatched. The CDR3 loop spans 13 amino acids. The DNA for the CDR3 is TGTGCCTGGACAGGGGGTTTTAATGAAAAACTGTTTTTT. Encoded protein: CAWTGGFNEKLFF.

This chain joins TRBV30 and TRBJ2-3, with 7 bases that match TRBD1. J gave up 7 bases and V 2 bases, and 12 bases lay outside the gene matches. The CDR3 is 15 residues long. Germline loops: CDR1 GTSNPN, CDR2 SVGIG (reference sequence). The CDR3 sequence: CAWSNPDRTVNTQYF. CDR3 in DNA: TGTGCCTGGAGTAACCCGGACAGGACGGTTAATACGCAGTATTTT.